The clone carrying this T cell receptor (beta chain) was observed many times. This record comes from a study of T cells of healthy individuals. TCRdb independently ran MiXCR on the 5' RACE reads; one entry per CDR3 protein. The table records around 79,000 distinct CDR3 sequences, more than 5% of them present only once. CDR1 and CDR2 (germline): DFQATT, SNEGSKA (reference sequence). This CDR3 contains 13 residues. Trimming took 5 bases from V and 7 from J, leaving 18 bases between them. This chain connects TRBV20-1 to TRBJ2-7; D is perhaps TRBD2 (5 bases). The source of this sequence is a female donor in good health. The CDR3 sequence is CSACRALGMEQYF. The CDR3 region has the DNA TGCAGTGCTTGCCGGGCCCTCGGGATGGAGCAGTACTTC.